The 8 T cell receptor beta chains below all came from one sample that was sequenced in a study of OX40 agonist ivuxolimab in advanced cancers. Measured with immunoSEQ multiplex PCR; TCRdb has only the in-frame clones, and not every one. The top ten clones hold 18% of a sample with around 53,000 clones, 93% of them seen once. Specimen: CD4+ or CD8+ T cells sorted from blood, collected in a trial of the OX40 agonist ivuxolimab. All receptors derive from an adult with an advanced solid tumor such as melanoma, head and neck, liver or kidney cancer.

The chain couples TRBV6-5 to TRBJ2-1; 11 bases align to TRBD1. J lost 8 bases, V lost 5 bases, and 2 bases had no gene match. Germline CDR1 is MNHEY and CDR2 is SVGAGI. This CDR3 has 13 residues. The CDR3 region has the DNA TGTGCCAGCAGTGGACAGGGGGCGGATGAGCAGTTCTTC. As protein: CASSGQGADEQFF.

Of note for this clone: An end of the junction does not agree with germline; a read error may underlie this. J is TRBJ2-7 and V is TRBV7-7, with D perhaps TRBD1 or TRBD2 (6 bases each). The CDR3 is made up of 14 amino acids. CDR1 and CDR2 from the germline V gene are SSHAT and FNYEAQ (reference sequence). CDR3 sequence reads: CASSPAVGGREQYF. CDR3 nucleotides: TGTGCTAGCAGCCCAGCTGTAGGGGGGAGGGAGCAGTACTTC.

The CDR3 DNA follows: TGCGCCAGCAGCCGCAGGGAAGGAGGTGGCTACACCTTC. Its protein product is CASSRREGGGYTF. The chain joins TRBV4-3 to TRBJ1-2; tentative D call: TRBD1 (5 bases). This CDR3 comprises 13 residues. Between the trimmed V and J ends, which lost 4 bases and 7 bases, there was a span of 13 bases. Germline V gene sequence: CDR1 LGHNA, CDR2 YSLEER.

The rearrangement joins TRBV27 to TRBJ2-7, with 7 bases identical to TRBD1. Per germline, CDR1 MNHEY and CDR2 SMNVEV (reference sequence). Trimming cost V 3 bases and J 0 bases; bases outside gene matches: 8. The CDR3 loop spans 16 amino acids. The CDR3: CASSFISSGGSYEQYF. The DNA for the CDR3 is TGTGCCAGCAGTTTTATTTCCTCAGGGGGCTCCTACGAGCAGTACTTC.

The DNA for the CDR3 is TGTGCCAGCAGTGAAATGGGGACGGGGGCAGGTCAGCCCCAGCATTTT. Amino acids: CASSEMGTGAGQPQHF. This chain connects TRBV2 to TRBJ1-5, with D tentatively TRBD1 (6 bases). V lost 2 bases and J lost 6, with 17 bases in between. The length of the CDR3 is 16 residues. Per germline, CDR1 SNHLY and CDR2 FYNNEI. The variable domain in full, with the rest retrieved from reference TRBV2 and TRBJ1-5, is EPEVTQTPSHQVTQMGQEVILRCVPISNHLYFYWYRQILGQKVEFLVSFYNNEISEKSEIFDDQFSVERPDGSNFTLKIRSTKLEDSAMYFCASSEMGTGAGQPQHFGDGTRLSIL.

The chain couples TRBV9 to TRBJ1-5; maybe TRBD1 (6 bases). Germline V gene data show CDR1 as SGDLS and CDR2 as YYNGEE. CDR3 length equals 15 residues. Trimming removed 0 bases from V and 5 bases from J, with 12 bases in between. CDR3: CASSVAGGAYQPQHF. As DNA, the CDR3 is TGTGCCAGCAGCGTAGCTGGGGGCGCCTATCAGCCCCAGCATTTT.

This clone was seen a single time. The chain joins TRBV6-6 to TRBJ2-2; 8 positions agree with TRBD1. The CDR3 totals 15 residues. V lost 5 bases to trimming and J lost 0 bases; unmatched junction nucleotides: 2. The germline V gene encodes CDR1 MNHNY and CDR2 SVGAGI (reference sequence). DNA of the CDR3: TGTGCCAGCAGTACGGACAGGGCGAACACCGGGGAGCTGTTTTTT. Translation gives CASSTDRANTGELFF.

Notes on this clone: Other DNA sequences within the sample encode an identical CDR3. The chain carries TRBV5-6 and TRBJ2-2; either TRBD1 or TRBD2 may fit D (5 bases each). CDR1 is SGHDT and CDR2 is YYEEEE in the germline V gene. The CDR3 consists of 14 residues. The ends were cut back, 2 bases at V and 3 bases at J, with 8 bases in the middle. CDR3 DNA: TGTGCCAGCAGCTTAATGGGGGACACCGGGGAGCTGTTTTTT. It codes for CASSLMGDTGELFF.